A selection of T cell receptor beta chains follows, all from one sample in a study of blood T cell repertoires in COVID-19. Using immunoSEQ multiplex PCR, the repertoire was profiled, and TCRdb retains in-frame clones only, with some absent. The sample has around 170,000 clones, roughly 80% seen once. The sequencing input was peripheral blood. The receptors come from a human donor in a cohort sampled during active COVID-19. Each CDR3 is given without its conserved first and last residue. D genes are given only for firm matches.

J	V	D	CDR3
TRBJ1-4	TRBV10-3	TRBD1	AISEGQGYEKLF
TRBJ2-1	TRBV6-4	.	ASSRDSPNEQF
TRBJ2-1	TRBV10-2	TRBD1	ASADRENNEQF
TRBJ1-5	TRBV12-1	.	ASSCRPGLNQPQH
TRBJ1-1	TRBV10-1	TRBD1	ASSETPTGIGEAF
TRBJ2-7	TRBV4-1	.	ASSSEYEQY
TRBJ1-1	TRBV7-9	TRBD1	ASTPGQGPEAF
TRBJ2-7	TRBV6-6	TRBD1	ASSSLTGQGTNEQY
TRBJ2-1	TRBV18	TRBD2	ASSPPRLAGSSYNEQF
TRBJ2-6	TRBV19	TRBD1	ASSVLQGSGANVLT
TRBJ1-6	TRBV19	TRBD1	ASSQGASVNSPLH
TRBJ1-6	TRBV4-3	TRBD1	ASSQGSGGWDNSPLH
TRBJ1-2	TRBV7-9	TRBD1	ASRLQGDYGYT
TRBJ1-6	TRBV3-1/TRBV3-2	TRBD1	ASSHRDRPINSPLH
TRBJ1-5	TRBV6-2/TRBV6-3	.	ASSYFTYDQPQH
TRBJ1-2	TRBV19	.	ASRAGNYGYT
TRBJ1-6	TRBV28	TRBD1	ASSFSGGGSPLH
TRBJ1-6	TRBV21-1	.	ASSKRDNSPLH
TRBJ2-7	TRBV7-8	TRBD1	ASSLTRDRGYEQY
TRBJ2-3	TRBV10-3	TRBD2	AISDGTILTDTQY
TRBJ1-2	TRBV19	TRBD1	ASSTVSIQGAAYGYT
TRBJ2-7	TRBV27	TRBD2	ASSLQAGDEQY
TRBJ1-1	TRBV5-4	TRBD1	ASSGDRGGTEAF
TRBJ2-7	TRBV6-5	TRBD2	ASSYSWRGTTYEQY
TRBJ2-3	TRBV9	TRBD2	ASSATSGFSTDTQY
TRBJ1-5	TRBV28	.	ASSFEGRGNQPQH
TRBJ2-7	TRBV4-3	TRBD2	ASSQDPLTSGRNEQY
TRBJ1-2	TRBV7-2	.	ASSLEGDYGYT
TRBJ1-3	TRBV6-6	.	ASSYIQNTIY
TRBJ1-6	TRBV18	.	ASSSTVERTYNSPLH
TRBJ1-6	TRBV7-2	.	ASRVGGPSYNSPLH
TRBJ1-4	TRBV9	.	ASSVRLGTNEKLF
TRBJ2-1	TRBV12-5	TRBD2	ASGLAGGDEQF
TRBJ2-7	TRBV3-1/TRBV3-2	.	ASSQVRAPLFGEQY
TRBJ1-4	TRBV6-6	.	ASSSYATNEKLF